One sample yielded the 31 T cell receptor beta chains listed below, sequenced in a study of shared clonotypes between healthy human individuals. Clones were sequenced by immunoSEQ multiplex PCR, and TCRdb holds only the in-frame ones, with some missing. Found here are 2 million to 2.5 million clones, 80% to 95% of them singletons; the top ten hold 0.36%. The specimen was naive CD4+ T cells from PBMCs. Subset of the sample: CD45RA+ positively selected. These receptor sequences come from a man younger than 30 in good health. Some clones in this sample may be carry-over from other donors' samples.

The chain combines TRBV10-1 with TRBJ1-5, with D tentatively TRBD1 (6 bases). Trimming pared 6 bases from V and 0 bases from J, leaving 18 bases between. This CDR3 is 17 amino acids long. The germline gives CDR1 WNHNN, CDR2 SYGVQD (reference sequence). CDR3 amino acids: CASRVGTGTYSNQPQHF. The CDR3 coding sequence is TGCGCCAGCAGGGTCGGAACAGGGACTTATAGCAATCAGCCCCAGCATTTT.

This clone was found once. J is TRBJ1-3 and V is TRBV5-1, with TRBD1 identical over 7 bases. This CDR3 comprises 17 residues. Germline V gives CDR1 SGHRS, CDR2 YFSETQ. Trimming cost V 4 bases and J 0 bases; bases outside gene matches: 10. The CDR3 is CASSQQQGTSSGNTIYF. Written as DNA, the CDR3 is TGCGCCAGCAGCCAACAACAGGGGACCTCCTCTGGAAACACCATATATTTT.

This chain links TRBV29-1 with TRBJ2-5; 7 bases are a match to TRBD1. V was pared by 0 bases and J by 5 bases, with 6 bases of the junction left unmatched. This CDR3 is built from 14 residues. CDR1 and CDR2 (germline): SQVTM, ANQGSEA. The CDR3 here is CSVEEGRGYETQYF. DNA for the CDR3: TGCAGCGTTGAAGAGGGCAGGGGGTACGAGACCCAGTACTTC.

V gene TRBV6-5 combines with J gene TRBJ2-5; TRBD2 matches at 8 bases. Germline trimming cut 5 bases from V and 1 base from J; bases unmatched to any gene: 6. CDR1 MNHEY and CDR2 SVGAGI come from the germline V gene. The CDR3 runs to 15 residues. The CDR3 is CASSPRLARQETQYF. DNA for the CDR3: TGTGCCAGCAGTCCGCGACTAGCGCGCCAAGAGACCCAGTACTTC.

The rearrangement joins TRBV29-1 to TRBJ1-1; D remains unclear. The CDR3 length is 13 residues. Germline CDR1 reads SQVTM; CDR2 reads ANQGSEA. The V end was cut by 6 bases, the J end by 0 bases, with 11 bases between. The CDR3 bases are TGCAGCGTCGCCCCCCAAGTGAACACTGAAGCTTTCTTT. Protein sequence: CSVAPQVNTEAFF.

This clone has a single count. This chain links TRBV9 with TRBJ2-2; D is perhaps TRBD1 (5 bases). The CDR3 covers 17 residues. Germline CDR1 is SGDLS and CDR2 is YYNGEE. With 0 bases removed from V and 6 bases from J, the gap between germline ends came to 18 bases. CDR3 bases: TGTGCCAGCAGCGTAGTTGGGGCAGGGTTATCCCCCGGGGAGCTGTTTTTT. Residues: CASSVVGAGLSPGELFF.

The chain carries TRBV9 and TRBJ2-4, with 7 bases lining up with TRBD2. CDR1 SGDLS and CDR2 YYNGEE come from the germline V gene. CDR3 length equals 14 residues. J lost 11 bases, V lost 1 base, and 9 bases had no gene match. CDR3 amino acids: CASSVRVGGPFQYF. The CDR3, as DNA: TGTGCCAGCAGCGTAAGGGTGGGAGGGCCCTTTCAGTACTTC.

This rearrangement joins TRBV28 to TRBJ2-1; a weak D match, TRBD1 (6 bases). V gave up 4 bases and J gave up 10 bases, with 17 bases separating them. Germline-derived CDR1 and CDR2 are MDHEN and SYDVKM. The CDR3 has 14 residues. The CDR3 spells CASSWARGLVEQFF. The CDR3 bases are TGTGCCAGCAGTTGGGCCAGGGGCCTGGTGGAGCAGTTCTTC.

As concerns this clone: The same CDR3 also results from other DNA sequences found in this sample. The CDR3 DNA follows: TGTGCCAGCAGCTTAGGACTAACCCAAGAGACCCAGTACTTC. It encodes CASSLGLTQETQYF. The chain joins TRBV7-9 to TRBJ2-5; a weak D match, TRBD2 (5 bases). The V gene's germline CDR1 is SEHNR and CDR2 FQNEAQ (reference sequence). The CDR3 loop spans 14 amino acids. V lost 1 base to trimming and J lost 1 base, with 7 bases between them.

V gene TRBV10-3 combines with J gene TRBJ2-3; 10 bases match TRBD2. With 10 bases clipped from V and 4 bases from J, the junction kept 11 bases outside the gene matches. CDR3 length equals 15 residues. Germline V gene lookup returns CDR1 ENHRY and CDR2 SYGVKD. DNA of the CDR3: TGTGCCACCCTAGCGGGAGAGGTGGGGGCAGATACGCAGTATTTT. Residues: CATLAGEVGADTQYF.

This chain connects TRBV5-1 to TRBJ2-5, with D tentatively TRBD1 or TRBD2 (5 bases each). The germline V gene encodes CDR1 SGHRS and CDR2 YFSETQ. Trimming left V 0 bases short and J 4 bases short, with 10 bases between. This CDR3 region has 14 residues. The CDR3 region has the DNA TGCGCCAGCAGCTTGGTGGGGGTGTCAGAGACCCAGTACTTC. This codes for CASSLVGVSETQYF. The whole variable domain, remainder taken from reference TRBV5-1 and TRBJ2-5, is KAGVTQTPRYLIKTRGQQVTLSCSPISGHRSVSWYQQTPGQGLQFLFEYFSETQRNKGNFPGRFSGRQFSNSRSEMNVSTLELGDSALYLCASSLVGVSETQYFGPGTRLLVL.

As for this clone: The sample contains more than one DNA sequence encoding this CDR3. CDR3 coding DNA: TGTGCCAGCAGTGGACTAGCGGGAGTGGGTGAGCAGTTCTTC. The encoded protein is CASSGLAGVGEQFF. The J gene is TRBJ2-1, the V gene TRBV27, with 13 bases fitting TRBD2. This CDR3 contains 14 residues. Looked up from germline, CDR1 is MNHEY and CDR2 is SMNVEV (reference sequence). Trimming removed 5 bases from V and 9 bases from J; junction bases left unmatched: 4.

The chain is built from TRBV6-1 and TRBJ2-7, with D possibly being TRBD2 (5 bases). This CDR3 comprises 12 residues. The V end lost 10 bases, the J end lost 1 base, and 11 bases lay between the germline ends. Germline V gene sequence: CDR1 MNHNS, CDR2 SASEGT. In nucleotides, the CDR3 is TGTGCCACCGGGAAATCATCCTACGAGCAGTACTTC. Its translation: CATGKSSYEQYF.

V and J are TRBV4-3 and TRBJ2-6; D possibly corresponds to TRBD2 (6 bases). CDR1 and CDR2 from the germline V gene are LGHNA and YSLEER. The CDR3 totals 17 residues. Trimming cost V 1 base and J 1 base, with 11 bases left between them. For the CDR3, the DNA is TGCGCCAGCAGCCAAGTCCAGGGAGGTTCTGGGGCCAACGTCCTGACTTTC. Translation gives CASSQVQGGSGANVLTF.

The genes are TRBV29-1 and TRBJ2-3, with a weak D call TRBD1 (5 bases). There are 12 residues in the CDR3. Germline CDR1 is SQVTM and CDR2 is ANQGSEA. V gave up 4 bases and J gave up 2 bases, with 7 bases separating them. CDR3 sequence reads: CSVGQNTDTQYF. The CDR3 nucleotides are TGCAGCGTTGGACAGAACACAGATACGCAGTATTTT.

This clone was detected only once. The chain links TRBV28 to TRBJ1-2; unclear D gene. The length of the CDR3 is 12 residues. Germline CDR1 is MDHEN and CDR2 is SYDVKM. Trimming removed 4 bases at V and 10 bases at J, with 13 bases between. CDR3 in amino acids: CASSWSPNPYTF. CDR3 DNA sequence: TGTGCCAGCAGTTGGTCCCCGAATCCCTACACCTTC.

The chain is built from TRBV7-2 and TRBJ2-7, with D possibly TRBD2 on 5 matching bases. Germline-derived CDR1 and CDR2 are SGHTA and FQGNSA. CDR3 length: 14 amino acids. Trimming took off 1 base at V and 6 bases at J, with 13 bases between the two ends. CDR3 sequence (DNA): TGTGCCAGCAGCTTAGACCCACTAGTTGCCGAGCAGTACTTC. Translating it yields CASSLDPLVAEQYF.

Of note for this clone: Other DNA variants within this sample encode the same CDR3. V gene TRBV20-1 combines with J gene TRBJ2-1; D unresolved. Germline V gives CDR1 DFQATT, CDR2 SNEGSKA (reference sequence). Trimming shortened V by 6 bases and J by 7 bases, and 10 bases separated the two germline ends. The CDR3 length is 11 residues. The CDR3 protein is CSASNRNEQFF. The CDR3, as DNA: TGCAGTGCCTCTAACCGGAATGAGCAGTTCTTC.

The rearrangement links TRBV5-1 to TRBJ2-5; no clear D gene. In germline, CDR1 is SGHRS, CDR2 YFSETQ. The ends were cut back, 0 bases at V and 0 bases at J, with 6 bases in the middle. The CDR3 runs 14 residues. The CDR3, as DNA: TGCGCCAGCAGCTTGGTTCGGAACCAAGAGACCCAGTACTTC. Its protein is CASSLVRNQETQYF.

The chain couples TRBV6-1 to TRBJ2-5; no clear D gene. The germline V gene encodes CDR1 MNHNS and CDR2 SASEGT. The V end was cut by 10 bases, the J end by 5 bases, with 17 bases between. The CDR3 is made up of 13 amino acids. CDR3 bases: TGTGCCACCGAAAGGGCCTTGTGGGAGACCCAGTACTTC. Translating gives CATERALWETQYF.

The chain links TRBV9 to TRBJ1-5; D uncertain. The ends were cut back, 7 bases at V and 11 bases at J, with 22 bases in the middle. The CDR3 is 14 residues long. Germline assignment: CDR1 SGDLS and CDR2 YYNGEE. CDR3 sequence: CASLRARQVRSQHF. DNA for the CDR3: TGTGCCAGCCTGCGGGCAAGGCAGGTTCGTTCCCAGCATTTT.

The CDR3 protein is CASSYREDSNQPQHF. For the CDR3, the DNA is TGTGCCAGTAGCTACAGGGAAGATAGCAATCAGCCCCAGCATTTT. The V and J genes are TRBV19 and TRBJ1-5, with D tentatively TRBD1 (6 bases). V was shortened by 6 bases and J by 0 bases, with 12 bases between the two germline ends. CDR3 length: 15 residues. CDR1 is LNHDA and CDR2 is SQIVND in the germline V gene (reference sequence).

V and J are TRBV7-9 and TRBJ2-7; possibly TRBD1 or TRBD2 for D (5 bases each). Per the germline V gene, CDR1 is SEHNR and CDR2 is FQNEAQ (reference sequence). Deletions cut 0 bases from V and 7 bases from J, with 10 bases between. The length of the CDR3 is 13 residues. CDR3 DNA: TGTGCCAGCAGCTTAGCCGGGGACGGGGAGCAGTACTTC. Encoded protein: CASSLAGDGEQYF.

This chain joins TRBV2 and TRBJ1-5; D is unclear. This CDR3 comprises 13 residues. Germline-derived CDR1 and CDR2 are SNHLY and FYNNEI. Trimming took off 3 bases at V and 5 bases at J, with 8 bases between the two ends. The CDR3 region is CASSDETDQPQHF. The CDR3 DNA sequence: TGTGCCAGCAGTGACGAGACTGATCAGCCCCAGCATTTT.

This chain uses TRBV19 with TRBJ2-4; the D gene is possibly TRBD1 (5 bases). In germline, CDR1 is LNHDA, CDR2 SQIVND (reference sequence). This CDR3 is 14 amino acids long. Deletions cut 9 bases from V and 2 bases from J, with 14 bases between. The CDR3 region has the DNA TGTGCCAGCAGGGAAGGGGTACCCAAAAACATTCAGTACTTC. This sequence encodes CASREGVPKNIQYF.

The V gene is TRBV6-4, the J gene TRBJ2-5; D is ambiguous. This CDR3 has 13 amino acids. The germline V gene has CDR1 MRHNA and CDR2 SNTAGT. Trimming removed 5 bases at V and 6 bases at J, with 13 bases between. CDR3 region: CASSILPGQTQYF. CDR3 DNA: TGTGCCAGCAGTATCTTACCCGGGCAGACCCAGTACTTC.

V gene TRBV28 combines with J gene TRBJ1-2; D is undetermined. The germline V gene has CDR1 MDHEN and CDR2 SYDVKM. V lost 3 bases and J lost 0, with 17 bases in between. There are 17 residues in the CDR3. CDR3 bases: TGTGCCAGCAGTTTTACTGTGGGAGGCCCTGCTAACTATGGCTACACCTTC. It translates to CASSFTVGGPANYGYTF.

The gene calls are TRBV2 and TRBJ2-2, with a tentative D call TRBD1 (6 bases). The CDR3 totals 15 residues. The germline V gene has CDR1 SNHLY and CDR2 FYNNEI. V dropped 5 bases and J dropped 6 bases, with 16 bases sitting between them. The CDR3: CASSSGTPRPGELFF. The CDR3, as DNA: TGTGCCAGCAGTTCCGGGACACCTAGGCCCGGGGAGCTGTTTTTT.

The rearrangement links TRBV5-8 to TRBJ1-1, with D hard to call. The germline V gene encodes CDR1 SGHTS and CDR2 YDEGEE. The CDR3 totals 15 residues. Trimming cost V 0 bases and J 5 bases, with 14 bases left between them. Written as DNA, the CDR3 is TGTGCCAGCAGCTTGGAATTGAAGGGAGGGACTGAAGCTTTCTTT. Encoded protein: CASSLELKGGTEAFF.

This chain joins TRBV5-1 and TRBJ2-1; 11 bases align to TRBD2. Per germline, CDR1 SGHRS and CDR2 YFSETQ. The CDR3 loop spans 15 amino acids. The V gene end was trimmed by 4 bases and the J gene end by 9 bases; junction bases not matched to a gene: 9. The CDR3 DNA reads TGCGCCAGCAGCCCACTAGCGGGAGCTTTCATTGAGCAGTTCTTC. It is translated as CASSPLAGAFIEQFF.

In DNA form, the CDR3 reads TGTGCCAGCAGCTCCCGACTAGCTGCTGGGGCCAACGTCCTGACTTTC. This encodes CASSSRLAAGANVLTF. The chain has TRBV5-4 and TRBJ2-6; 7 bases match TRBD2. The length of the CDR3 is 16 residues. The V and J ends lost 3 bases and 2 bases, in that order; junction bases with no gene match: 5. Germline CDR1 and CDR2: SGHNT and YYREEE (reference sequence).